The entry below gives a single T cell receptor (beta chain) sequence along with its context. Libraries were prepared by immunoSEQ multiplex PCR; TCRdb keeps only in-frame clonotypes and omits some of them. The table shows around 150,000 clones, with around 90% occurring only once. The sample belongs to a study of control samples from healthy donors and cancer patients. Germline CDR1 is SGDLS and CDR2 is YYNGEE. The CDR3 is 17 residues long. Trimming shortened V by 0 bases and J by 1 base, and 15 bases separated the two germline ends. The chain is built from TRBV9 and TRBJ2-3, with no clear D. Sequencing input: blood. This TCR was recovered from a man younger than 45 in good health. The DNA of the CDR3 is TGTGCCAGCAGCGTAGTCCCTCTGGGGTCGGGCACAGATACGCAGTATTTT. This translates into CASSVVPLGSGTDTQYF.